One and the same sample provided the 20 T cell receptor beta chains below, sequenced in a study of early T cells in non-severe SARS-CoV-2 infection. TCRdb reprocessed the 5' RACE reads with MiXCR, giving one entry per CDR3 protein. The profile shows 86,000 or so distinct CDR3 sequences, approximately 6% of them singletons. Input material: whole blood. The receptors were gathered from an adult who was a healthcare worker with PCR-confirmed SARS-CoV-2 infection or an uninfected control (not recorded which).

In this sample, this clonotype turned up many times. V and J are TRBV19 and TRBJ2-2; TRBD2 matches at 10 bases. The germline V gene has CDR1 LNHDA and CDR2 SQIVND (reference sequence). The CDR3 length is 14 residues. Trimming at V came to 6 bases and at J to 4 bases, leaving 2 bases not matched to a gene. CDR3 DNA sequence: TGTGCCAGTAGGCTAGCGGGAGTCACCGGGGAGCTGTTTTTT. Amino acid sequence: CASRLAGVTGELFF.

The chain is built from TRBV30 and TRBJ2-2; TRBD1 is a possible D gene (6 bases). V was shortened by 2 bases and J by 4 bases, with 11 bases between the two germline ends. Per the germline V gene, CDR1 is GTSNPN and CDR2 is SVGIG (reference sequence). This CDR3 has 14 residues. CDR3 region: CAWSPDRPTGELFF. CDR3 nucleotides: TGTGCCTGGAGTCCCGACAGGCCCACCGGGGAGCTGTTTTTT.

This clonotype showed up many times. The chain is built from TRBV6-1 and TRBJ1-2; D possibly corresponds to TRBD1 (5 bases). Germline V gives CDR1 MNHNS, CDR2 SASEGT. The length of the CDR3 is 14 residues. Trimming shortened V by 9 bases and J by 1 base, and 15 bases separated the two germline ends. The CDR3 DNA is TGTGCCAGTGAACGGGGGAACCTTAACTATGGCTACACCTTC. As protein: CASERGNLNYGYTF.

This clonotype has at least ten counts. J is TRBJ1-3 and V is TRBV11-2, with D possibly being TRBD1 (6 bases). The V gene lost 1 base and the J gene lost 2 bases, with 15 bases spanning the gap. This CDR3 has 17 residues. CDR1 SGHAT and CDR2 FQNNGV come from the germline V gene. The CDR3 loop reads CASSLVGTPSPGNTIYF. Here the CDR3 DNA reads TGTGCCAGCAGCTTAGTCGGGACACCAAGTCCTGGAAACACCATATATTTT.

This clonotype has a count of ten or more. The chain is built from TRBV27 and TRBJ2-1; 14 nucleotides line up with TRBD2. From germline, CDR1 is MNHEY and CDR2 SMNVEV (reference sequence). V shed 1 base and J 8 bases; nucleotides not matched to a gene: 4. This CDR3 has 16 residues. CDR3 amino acids: CASSLLGGLAGDEQFF. DNA for the CDR3: TGTGCCAGCAGTTTATTGGGGGGACTAGCGGGAGATGAGCAGTTCTTC.

This clonotype was observed a handful of times. The genes are TRBV7-7 and TRBJ2-5; 9 bases align to TRBD2. Per the germline V gene, CDR1 is SSHAT and CDR2 is FNYEAQ (reference sequence). The V gene end was trimmed by 5 bases and the J gene end by 11 bases; junction bases not matched to a gene: 24. The CDR3 runs to 18 residues. CDR3 protein: CASSPGVGGGATTQKQYF. The DNA of the CDR3 is TGTGCCAGCAGCCCAGGGGTTGGCGGGGGGGCTACAACCCAAAAACAGTACTTC.

This clonotype has more than one count but fewer than ten. The V call is TRBV28, the J call TRBJ2-7, with D uncertain. Per germline, CDR1 MDHEN and CDR2 SYDVKM. The CDR3 covers 19 residues. V was shortened by 3 bases and J by 3 bases, with 27 bases between the two germline ends. The CDR3 sequence: CASSLVGDQRNSQHYEQYF. As DNA, the CDR3 is TGTGCCAGCAGTTTGGTGGGCGATCAACGTAATTCCCAACACTACGAGCAGTACTTC.

This clonotype was observed a handful of times. The chain employs TRBV6-5 and TRBJ1-6, with 7 nucleotides matching TRBD1. V lost 11 bases to trimming and J lost 4 bases; unmatched junction nucleotides: 11. CDR1 and CDR2 (germline): MNHEY, SVGAGI. The CDR3 has 15 residues. The CDR3 here is CAAGRGHGYNSPLHF. The CDR3, as DNA: TGTGCCGCAGGGAGGGGGCACGGGTATAATTCACCCCTCCACTTT.

This clonotype occurred a few times. V is TRBV2 and J is TRBJ1-6; 8 nucleotides agree with TRBD1. V shed 3 bases and J 5 bases; nucleotides not matched to a gene: 3. Germline V gene sequence: CDR1 SNHLY, CDR2 FYNNEI. The CDR3 is made up of 15 amino acids. CDR3: CASSDRGRNNSPLHF. The CDR3 DNA is TGTGCCAGCAGTGACAGGGGGCGAAATAATTCACCCCTCCACTTT.

The CDR3 DNA reads TGCAGCGTTACAGGGGGCCTCGCTGAAGCTTTCTTT. Amino acid sequence: CSVTGGLAEAFF. The genes are TRBV29-1 and TRBJ1-1; TRBD1 agrees at 9 bases. The CDR3 has 12 amino acids. Losses at the gene ends were 5 bases for V and 6 bases for J; bases not matched to a gene: 4. CDR1 is SQVTM, CDR2 ANQGSEA, per germline. Full variable domain (outside the CDR3, taken from reference TRBV29-1 and TRBJ1-1): SAVISQKPSRDICQRGTSLTIQCQVDSQVTMMFWYRQQPGQSLTLIATANQGSEATYESGFVIDKFPISRPNLTFSTLTVSNMSPEDSSIYLCSVTGGLAEAFFGQGTRLTVV.

This clonotype was found many times. The rearrangement links TRBV20-1 to TRBJ2-7, with 8 bases aligning to TRBD1. The trim removed 3 bases at V and 7 bases at J, leaving 8 bases unmatched. Germline V lookup: CDR1 DFQATT, CDR2 SNEGSKA (reference sequence). The CDR3 is made up of 13 amino acids. In DNA form, the CDR3 reads TGCAGTGCTAGTAAGATAACAGGGGGAGAGCAGTACTTC. Its protein is CSASKITGGEQYF.

The sample holds a few counts of this clonotype. The rearrangement uses TRBV10-3 and TRBJ1-1, with 10 bases that match TRBD1. With 4 bases clipped from V and 8 bases from J, the junction kept 10 bases outside the gene matches. The germline V gene encodes CDR1 ENHRY and CDR2 SYGVKD. The CDR3 totals 15 residues. The CDR3 nucleotides read TGTGCCATCAGTGCGGACAGGGGGGAAGGGATCGAAGCTTTCTTT. Its translation is CAISADRGEGIEAFF.

This clonotype was seen at least ten times. J is TRBJ1-5 and V is TRBV18, with 7 bases aligning to TRBD1. Germline assignment: CDR1 KGHSH and CDR2 LQKENI. V gave up 6 bases and J gave up 4 bases; unmatched junction bases: 9. The CDR3 is made up of 15 amino acids. CDR3 amino acids: CASSRTTGSNQPQHF. As DNA, the CDR3 is TGTGCCAGCTCTCGAACGACAGGGTCAAATCAGCCCCAGCATTTT.

This clonotype has a count of ten or more. V and J are TRBV28 and TRBJ2-1; 8 bases are a match to TRBD2. The CDR3 has 14 amino acids. CDR1 is MDHEN and CDR2 is SYDVKM in the germline V gene. With 3 bases clipped from V and 2 bases from J, the junction kept 0 bases outside the gene matches. CDR3 sequence reads: CASSFSGTYNEQFF. The CDR3 region has the DNA TGTGCCAGCAGTTTTAGCGGGACCTACAATGAGCAGTTCTTC.

V is TRBV12-3 or TRBV12-4 and J is TRBJ2-3; no firm D call. The CDR3 covers 13 residues. V lost 8 bases and J lost 2, with 11 bases in between. CDR3: CASSNSNTDTQYF. The CDR3 DNA is TGTGCCAGCTCCAACTCAAACACAGATACGCAGTATTTT.

This clonotype was observed a handful of times. J is TRBJ1-6 and V is TRBV18; the match to TRBD1 covers 7 bases. The CDR3 covers 14 residues. CDR1 and CDR2 from the germline V gene are KGHSH and LQKENI. V shed 6 bases, J shed 9 bases, and the junction held 8 bases outside the gene matches. CDR3 DNA sequence: TGTGCCAGCTCTGAAGACAGGGTAACTTCACCCCTCCACTTT. It translates to CASSEDRVTSPLHF.

This clonotype was observed a handful of times. This rearrangement joins TRBV5-4 to TRBJ2-5; D perhaps matches TRBD1 (6 bases). V was trimmed by 4 bases and J by 0 bases, leaving 13 bases between them. Germline CDR1 reads SGHNT; CDR2 reads YYREEE (reference sequence). CDR3 length: 15 residues. The CDR3 here is CASSLRDNYQETQYF. Written as DNA, the CDR3 is TGTGCCAGCAGCCTCCGGGACAACTACCAAGAGACCCAGTACTTC.

This clonotype was seen a handful of times. The chain is built from TRBV18 and TRBJ2-5, with a possible D match to TRBD1 (6 bases). Deletions cut 0 bases from V and 7 bases from J, with 15 bases between. The germline V gene has CDR1 KGHSH and CDR2 LQKENI. This CDR3 is 15 amino acids long. In nucleotides, the CDR3 is TGTGCCAGCTCACCACCTGGACAGCAAGACGTGACCCAGTACTTC. This sequence encodes CASSPPGQQDVTQYF. Looking up the rest from reference TRBV18 and TRBJ2-5 gives the full variable domain: NAGVMQNPRHLVRRRGQEARLRCSPMKGHSHVYWYRQLPEEGLKFMVYLQKENIIDESGMPKERFSAEFPKEGPSILRIQQVVRGDSAAYFCASSPPGQQDVTQYFGPGTRLLVL.

The table lists this clonotype with many counts. The chain carries TRBV4-1 and TRBJ2-1, with D uncertain. CDR3 length: 12 residues. V shed 0 bases and J shed 8 bases, with 5 bases lying between them. Germline CDR1 MGHRA, CDR2 YSYEKL. CDR3 sequence reads: CASSQDSHEQFF. The DNA for the CDR3 is TGCGCCAGCAGCCAAGATAGCCATGAGCAGTTCTTC.

The V call is TRBV13, the J call TRBJ2-3, with 10 bases fitting TRBD2. Looked up from germline, CDR1 is PRHDT and CDR2 is FYEKMQ (reference sequence). The CDR3 is 16 amino acids. Trimming cost V 3 bases and J 0 bases; bases outside gene matches: 3. The CDR3 loop is CASSFGLAASTDTQYF. The CDR3 region has the DNA TGTGCCAGCAGCTTCGGACTAGCGGCTAGCACAGATACGCAGTATTTT.